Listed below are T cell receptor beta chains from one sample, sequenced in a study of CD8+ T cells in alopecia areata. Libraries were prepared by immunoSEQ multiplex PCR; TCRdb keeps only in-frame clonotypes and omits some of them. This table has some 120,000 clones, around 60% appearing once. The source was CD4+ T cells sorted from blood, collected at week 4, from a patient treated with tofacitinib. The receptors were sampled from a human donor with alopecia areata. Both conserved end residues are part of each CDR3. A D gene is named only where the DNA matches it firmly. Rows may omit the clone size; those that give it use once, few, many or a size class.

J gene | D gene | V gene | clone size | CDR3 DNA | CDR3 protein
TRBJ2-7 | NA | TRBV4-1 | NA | TGCGCCAGCAGCCAAGATTGGGCCCGCCAGCAGTACTTC | CASSQDWARQQYF
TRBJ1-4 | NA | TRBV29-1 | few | TGCAGCGCCGACTTGGAGGAAAAACTGTTTTTT | CSADLEEKLFF
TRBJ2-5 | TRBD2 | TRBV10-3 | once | TGTGCCATCAGAGGCGGGGGGCACCAAGAGACCCAGTACTTC | CAIRGGGHQETQYF
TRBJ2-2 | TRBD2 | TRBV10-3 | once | TGTGCCATCAGGACTAGCGGGGGGGCACCGAACACCGGGGAGCTGTTTTTT | CAIRTSGGAPNTGELFF
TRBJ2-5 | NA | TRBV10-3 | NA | TGTGCCACTAAGGACTCTCTGGTGCCCCTGGAGACCCAGTACTTC | CATKDSLVPLETQYF
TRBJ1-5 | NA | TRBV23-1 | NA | TGCGCCAGTAGTCAGGCAGCCTGCAATCAGCCCCAGCATTTT | CASSQAACNQPQHF
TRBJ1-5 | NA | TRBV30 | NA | TGTGCCTGGAGTATCCCTTGGGCAGGGCGAAATCAGCCCCAGCATTTT | CAWSIPWAGRNQPQHF
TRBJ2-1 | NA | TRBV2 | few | TGTGCCAGCAAGCAGGCAGGGGCTAACAATGAGCAGTTCTTC | CASKQAGANNEQFF
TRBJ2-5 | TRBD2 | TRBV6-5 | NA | TGTGCCAGCAGCCCCAGCGGGAAAGAGACCCAGTACTTC | CASSPSGKETQYF
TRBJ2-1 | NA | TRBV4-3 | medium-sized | TGCGCCAGCAGCTCCCGGGAGAGGTCCTACAATGAGCAGTTCTTC | CASSSRERSYNEQFF